These 13 T cell receptor beta chains were sequenced from one sample in a study of T cells in Graves' hyperthyroidism and ophthalmopathy (dated by TCRdb to about 2019). Receptors were amplified or captured by multiplex PCR. Sequenced on an Illumina HiSeq 2000. TCR beta CDR3 regions were amplified from RNA transcripts. A first-round RT-PCR of the TCR CDR3 used the HTBI primer set with the Qiagen OneStep RT-PCR kit. TCRdb itself trimmed the public reads at Q25 with fastp, ran MiXCR and retained productive beta chains. CDR3 protein sequences are deduplicated, and each keeps its most common genes and DNA. Within this sample are approximately 400,000 distinct CDR3 sequences, with approximately 17% of them counted one time only. Together, the top ten hold 40% of the sample. Sequenced: blood. Source of these receptors: a young man with Graves' ophthalmopathy.

For this clonotype: A much larger clone differs from this one at a single base, so this may be a read error. The gene calls are TRBV20-1 and TRBJ1-5; 9 nucleotides match TRBD1. CDR1 and CDR2 from the germline V gene are DFQATT and SNEGSKA (reference sequence). V shed 2 bases and J 1 base; nucleotides not matched to a gene: 18. The CDR3 length is 20 residues. The CDR3 sequence: CSARNLGTGITTVSNQPQHF. The CDR3 DNA reads as TGCAGTGCTAGAAATCTAGGGACAGGGATTACCACTGTCAGCAATCAGCCCCAGCATTTT.

This clonotype was detected only a few times. This sequence joins TRBV28 and TRBJ1-4; D is ambiguous. Germline assignment: CDR1 MDHEN and CDR2 SYDVKM. The CDR3 has 15 residues. V was trimmed by 2 bases and J by 1 base, leaving 8 bases between them. CDR3 in DNA: TGTGCCAGCAGTTTACTGTGGGGAACTAATGAAAAACTGTTTTTT. This encodes CASSLLWGTNEKLFF.

The chain carries TRBV6-7 and TRBJ1-6; unclear D gene. TRBV6-7 is classed as an ORF, of uncertain function. The V end was cut by 0 bases, the J end by 7 bases, with 10 bases between. CDR3 length: 15 residues. As DNA, the CDR3 is TGTGCCAGCAGTTACTCGAAAGATCCAAATTCACCCCTCCACTTT. Its translation: CASSYSKDPNSPLHF.

This chain uses TRBV5-4 with TRBJ2-1; 12 positions agree with TRBD2. The trim removed 5 bases at V and 6 bases at J, leaving 3 bases unmatched. The CDR3 consists of 14 residues. Germline assignment: CDR1 SGHNT and CDR2 YYREEE (reference sequence). The CDR3 protein is CASSRLAGVNEQFF. In DNA form, the CDR3 reads TGTGCCAGCAGTCGACTAGCGGGGGTCAATGAGCAGTTCTTC.

In this sample, this clonotype turned up many times. The V and J genes are TRBV10-3 and TRBJ2-3; 7 bases line up with TRBD1. The germline gives CDR1 ENHRY, CDR2 SYGVKD. The CDR3 is 13 residues long. The J segment lost 3 bases and the V segment lost 4 bases, leaving 1 base of the junction unmatched. CDR3 sequence (DNA): TGTGCCATCAGTGCAGGGGGAACAGATACGCAGTATTTT. Its protein is CAISAGGTDTQYF.

This clonotype has more than one count but fewer than ten. The genes are TRBV6-6 and TRBJ2-7; TRBD1 agrees at 8 bases. The CDR3 has 15 residues. The junction had 7 bases not matched to a gene; V was cut back by 2 bases and J by 4 bases. The germline V gene encodes CDR1 MNHNY and CDR2 SVGAGI (reference sequence). CDR3 residues: CASSYGQGVEYEQYF. The CDR3 coding sequence is TGTGCCAGCAGTTACGGACAGGGAGTAGAGTACGAGCAGTACTTC.

This chain connects TRBV3-1 to TRBJ1-2, with 7 bases lining up with TRBD1. V lost 4 bases, J lost 7 bases, and 9 bases stayed unmatched. CDR3 length: 14 amino acids. Germline V gives CDR1 LGHDT, CDR2 YNNKEL (reference sequence). Here the CDR3 reads CASSLIDRGLGYTF. CDR3 nucleotide sequence: TGTGCCAGCAGCCTAATAGATAGGGGGCTTGGCTACACCTTC. Variable domain in full (rest from reference TRBV3-1 and TRBJ1-2): DTAVSQTPKYLVTQMGNDKSIKCEQNLGHDTMYWYKQDSKKFLKIMFSYNNKELIINETVPNRFSPKSPDKAHLNLHINSLELGDSAVYFCASSLIDRGLGYTFGSGTRLTVV.

This clonotype was recorded a few times. This rearrangement joins TRBV5-4 to TRBJ2-1; 8 bases match TRBD2. Germline V CDR1 and CDR2: SGHNT, YYREEE (reference sequence). The CDR3 covers 13 residues. V trimming: 9 bases; J trimming: 10 bases; junction bases outside the gene matches: 12. CDR3 protein: CATPRGGDGEQFF. For the CDR3, the DNA is TGTGCCACCCCTCGGGGGGGGGACGGGGAGCAGTTCTTC.

This clonotype has only a few counts. V usage is TRBV2 and J usage is TRBJ2-7; D may be TRBD1 or TRBD2 (6 bases each). The CDR3 totals 14 residues. Germline V CDR1 and CDR2: SNHLY, FYNNEI. Trimming cost V 7 bases and J 6 bases, with 19 bases left between them. DNA for the CDR3: TGTGCCAGCAAGGGGGGCCCCTCCTTTGGCGAGCAGTACTTC. This gives the protein CASKGGPSFGEQYF.

There are a few counts of this clonotype. The chain combines TRBV6-2 or TRBV6-3 with TRBJ2-3; D is unclear. V gave up 7 bases and J gave up 2 bases, with 7 bases separating them. This CDR3 is built from 12 residues. Germline CDR1 and CDR2: MNHEY and SVGEGT. This CDR3 is CASTTVTDTQYF. The CDR3 nucleotides are TGTGCCAGCACGACTGTCACAGATACGCAGTATTTT.

A remark on this clonotype: Germline and junction disagree at one end, which may indicate a read error. The chain employs TRBV12-3 or TRBV12-4 and TRBJ1-4, with D perhaps TRBD1 (5 bases). The CDR3 extends over 13 amino acids. The CDR3 protein is CASSFQLGEKLLF. CDR3 DNA sequence: TGTGCCAGCAGTTTTCAGTTGGGGGAAAAACTGCTTTTT.

This clonotype has at least ten counts. The chain recombines TRBV6-2 or TRBV6-3 with TRBJ2-5; D is perhaps TRBD2 (7 bases). This CDR3 region has 12 residues. Germline assignment: CDR1 MNHEY and CDR2 SVGEGT. Trimming stripped 8 bases from V and 4 bases from J, with 11 bases between. CDR3 DNA: TGTGCCAGCGCGGGGGCCGGAGAGACCCAGTACTTC. Protein product: CASAGAGETQYF.

A few counts support this clonotype. The chain uses TRBV20-1 and TRBJ2-7; 11 nucleotides agree with TRBD2. The CDR3 runs 15 residues. Germline V CDR1 and CDR2: DFQATT, SNEGSKA (reference sequence). With 2 bases clipped from V and 4 bases from J, the junction kept 7 bases outside the gene matches. This chain's CDR3 is CSARSTLAGDYEQYF. As DNA, the CDR3 is TGCAGTGCTAGATCGACACTAGCGGGGGATTACGAGCAGTACTTC.